This TCR beta chain was observed in a study of blood T cell repertoires in COVID-19. At the level of the study: Whether acute or convalescent, the COVID-19 samples came from the United States, Italy and Spain. The analysed material was cDNA or gDNA that came from T cells, B-cell-depleted T cells, or PBMCs.

Profiling relied on immunoSEQ multiplex PCR, and the TCRdb table lists in-frame clones only, not all of them. Of over 200,000 clones listed, around nine tenths are singletons. The CDR3 has 16 residues. Germline lookup yields CDR1 LGHNT and CDR2 FRNRAP. The ends lost 3 bases at V and 8 bases at J; junction bases unmatched: 13. The sample consisted of peripheral blood. The source is a man aged 35-49 years who had recovered from COVID-19. This chain joins TRBV12-5 and TRBJ2-1, with TRBD2 identical over 7 bases. CDR3 loop: CASGLPPGLPGDEQFF. CDR3 sequence (DNA): TGTGCTAGTGGTTTACCCCCGGGACTACCGGGCGATGAGCAGTTCTTC. Looking up the rest from reference TRBV12-5 and TRBJ2-1 gives the full variable domain: DARVTQTPRHKVTEMGQEVTMRCQPILGHNTVFWYRQTMMQGLELLAYFRNRAPLDDSGMPKDRFSAEMPDATLATLKIQPSEPRDSAVYFCASGLPPGLPGDEQFFGPGTRLTVL.